This record concerns one TCR beta chain sequence. This clonotype was observed many times. The antigen it binds to is not known. No much larger clone is present one base from it, and per-base qualities are unavailable. The sequencer was an Illumina HiSeq 2500. Quantitative 5'-RACE with molecular barcodes was the method used to prepare the TCR beta libraries. Concerning the study's data processing: A new computational method based on a probabilistic model of VDJ rearrangement was used to identify disease-linked TCR variants. The public reads were reprocessed in TCRdb via fastp at Q25 and MiXCR, keeping in-frame beta chains. Entries that share a CDR3 protein sequence are merged under the most common genes and DNA. The authors' filters were not applied to this entry. For this sample there are some 150,000 distinct CDR3 sequences; roughly 44% appear just once. The ten largest clones add up to roughly 15% of the sample.

These data originate in a study of CD8 T cells in ankylosing spondylitis (TCRdb year 2017). For context, the study as a whole: The study profiled T cell receptor beta repertoires in healthy donors and ankylosing spondylitis patients to find disease-linked TCR variants. The whole study cohort included under 140 healthy donors and around 25 ankylosing spondylitis patients. Samples of peripheral blood were taken, and for ankylosing spondylitis patients, synovial fluid was collected as well.

For each ankylosing spondylitis patient, the synovial fluid sample was matched to a blood sample from that same patient. Findings and caveats that apply to the study as a whole: Blood from ankylosing spondylitis patients appeared to be characterized by a TCR beta motif composed of eight or nine highly homologous amino acid variants. A CD8+ phenotype was shown by the disease-linked clones, which were found at relatively low frequencies in peripheral blood. The disease-linked clones were reported as significantly enriched in matched synovial fluid samples from ankylosing spondylitis patients. Some of the motif variants had been reported before in the synovial fluid and blood of reactive arthritis patients, a finding that suggests common disease-initiation mechanisms.

The sequenced material came from synovial fluid, either unsorted or a sorted T cell fraction (not recorded which). This receptor was obtained from a male donor with ankylosing spondylitis.

The nucleotides are TGTGCCAGCATAGGCCCGGGACTAGATGAGCAGTTCTTC. This translates into CASIGPGLDEQFF. Here the chain combines TRBV3-1 and TRBJ2-1, and TRBD2 aligns with 8 junction nucleotides. Trimming leaves V shorter by 7 bases and J shorter by 8 bases, with the junction holding 7 bases beyond the gene matches. The germline V gene (reference sequence) gives CDR1 as LGHDT and CDR2 as YNNKEL. The CDR3 spans 13 residues, from the cysteine through the phenylalanine. The retained sequence is limited to the CDR3, 39 bases, with the frame set at the first base.